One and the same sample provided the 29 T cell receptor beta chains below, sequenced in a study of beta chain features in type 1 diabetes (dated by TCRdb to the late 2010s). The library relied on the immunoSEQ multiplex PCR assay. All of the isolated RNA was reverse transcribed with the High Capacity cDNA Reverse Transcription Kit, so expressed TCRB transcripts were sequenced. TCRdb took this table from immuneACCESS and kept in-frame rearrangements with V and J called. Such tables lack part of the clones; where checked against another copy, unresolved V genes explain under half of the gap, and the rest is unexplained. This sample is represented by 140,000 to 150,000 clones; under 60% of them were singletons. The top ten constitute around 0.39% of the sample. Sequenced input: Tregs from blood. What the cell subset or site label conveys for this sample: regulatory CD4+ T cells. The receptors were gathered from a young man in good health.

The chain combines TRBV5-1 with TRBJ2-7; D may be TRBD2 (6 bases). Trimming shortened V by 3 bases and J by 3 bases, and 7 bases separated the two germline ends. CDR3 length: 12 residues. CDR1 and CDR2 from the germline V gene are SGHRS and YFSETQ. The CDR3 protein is CASSSGLYEQYF. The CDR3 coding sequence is TGCGCCAGCAGCTCGGGACTCTACGAGCAGTACTTC.

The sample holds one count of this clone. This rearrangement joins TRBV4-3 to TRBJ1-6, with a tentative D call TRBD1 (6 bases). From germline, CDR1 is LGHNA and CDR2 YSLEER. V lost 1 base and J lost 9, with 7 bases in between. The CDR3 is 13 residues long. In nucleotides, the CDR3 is TGCGCCAGCAGCCAAGGCAGGGGTTCACCCCTCCACTTT. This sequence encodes CASSQGRGSPLHF.

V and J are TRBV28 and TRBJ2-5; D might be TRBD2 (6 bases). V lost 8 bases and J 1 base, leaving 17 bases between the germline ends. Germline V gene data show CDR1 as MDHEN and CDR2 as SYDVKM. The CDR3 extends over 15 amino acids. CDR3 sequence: CASGPGLPFQETQYF. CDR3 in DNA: TGTGCCAGCGGACCGGGACTTCCCTTCCAAGAGACCCAGTACTTC.

CDR3 region: CASRSTPGTSGQPSYEQYF. The DNA for the CDR3 is TGTGCCAGCAGATCTACGCCCGGGACTAGCGGACAGCCGTCCTACGAGCAGTACTTC. The gene calls are TRBV5-6 and TRBJ2-7; 11 positions agree with TRBD2. This CDR3 is 19 amino acids long. CDR1 and CDR2 (germline): SGHDT, YYEEEE. J lost 1 base, V lost 5 bases, and 17 bases had no gene match. Together with reference TRBV5-6 and TRBJ2-7, the CDR3 gives the full variable domain: DAGVTQSPTHLIKTRGQQVTLRCSPKSGHDTVSWYQQALGQGPQFIFQYYEEEERQRGNFPDRFSGHQFPNYSSELNVNALLLGDSALYLCASRSTPGTSGQPSYEQYFGPGTRLTVT.

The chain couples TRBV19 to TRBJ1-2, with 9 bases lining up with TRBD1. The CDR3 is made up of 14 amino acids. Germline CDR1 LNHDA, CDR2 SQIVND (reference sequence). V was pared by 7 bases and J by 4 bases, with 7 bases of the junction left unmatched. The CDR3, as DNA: TGTGCCAGTAAGCCCCGGGACAGGGTCTATGGCTACACCTTC. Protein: CASKPRDRVYGYTF.

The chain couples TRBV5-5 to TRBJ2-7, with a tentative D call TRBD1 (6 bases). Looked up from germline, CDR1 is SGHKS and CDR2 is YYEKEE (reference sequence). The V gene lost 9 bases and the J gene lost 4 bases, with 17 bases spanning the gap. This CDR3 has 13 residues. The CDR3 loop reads CAIMGAGWYEQYF. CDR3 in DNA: TGTGCCATCATGGGGGCAGGGTGGTACGAGCAGTACTTC.

CDR3 in DNA: TGTGCCAGCAGAACGACCCGGACAGCGAGGGAGCTGTTTTTT. It is translated as CASRTTRTARELFF. This rearrangement joins TRBV28 to TRBJ2-2; D is perhaps TRBD1 (6 bases). Deletions cut 6 bases from V and 9 bases from J, with 17 bases between. Per germline, CDR1 MDHEN and CDR2 SYDVKM. The CDR3 totals 14 residues.

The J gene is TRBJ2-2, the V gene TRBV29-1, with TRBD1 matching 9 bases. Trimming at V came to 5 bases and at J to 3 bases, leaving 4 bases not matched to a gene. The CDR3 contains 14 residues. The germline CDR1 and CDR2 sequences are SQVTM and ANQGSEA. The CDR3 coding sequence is TGCAGCGTTACCGGGACAGGGCACACCGGGGAGCTGTTTTTT. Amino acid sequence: CSVTGTGHTGELFF.

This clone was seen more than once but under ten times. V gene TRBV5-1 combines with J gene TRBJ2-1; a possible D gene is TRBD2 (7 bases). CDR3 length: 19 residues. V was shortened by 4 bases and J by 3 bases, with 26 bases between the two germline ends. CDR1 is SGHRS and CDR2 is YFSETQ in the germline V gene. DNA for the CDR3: TGCGCCAGCAGCCCGGAGGGGGGGCTTGCCATAAAAGACTACAATGAGCAGTTCTTC. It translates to CASSPEGGLAIKDYNEQFF.

CDR3 protein: CASSRDRGQETQYF. CDR3 sequence (DNA): TGTGCCAGCAGCCGAGACAGGGGGCAAGAGACCCAGTACTTC. This sequence joins TRBV7-2 and TRBJ2-5, with 9 bases that match TRBD1. The CDR3 is 14 amino acids. Germline loops: CDR1 SGHTA, CDR2 FQGNSA. Trimming cost V 5 bases and J 2 bases; bases outside gene matches: 3.

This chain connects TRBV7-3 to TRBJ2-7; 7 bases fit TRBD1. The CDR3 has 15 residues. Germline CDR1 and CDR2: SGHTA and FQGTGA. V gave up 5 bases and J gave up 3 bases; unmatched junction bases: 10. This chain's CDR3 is CASSLGPGQSYEQYF. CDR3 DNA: TGTGCCAGCAGCCTCGGGCCGGGACAGAGCTACGAGCAGTACTTC.

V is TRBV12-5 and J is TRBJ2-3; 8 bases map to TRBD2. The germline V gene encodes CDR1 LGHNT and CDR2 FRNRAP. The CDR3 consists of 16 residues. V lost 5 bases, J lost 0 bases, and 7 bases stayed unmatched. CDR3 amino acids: CASGQGAGVSTDTQYF. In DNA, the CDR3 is TGTGCTAGTGGTCAAGGAGCGGGAGTAAGCACAGATACGCAGTATTTT.

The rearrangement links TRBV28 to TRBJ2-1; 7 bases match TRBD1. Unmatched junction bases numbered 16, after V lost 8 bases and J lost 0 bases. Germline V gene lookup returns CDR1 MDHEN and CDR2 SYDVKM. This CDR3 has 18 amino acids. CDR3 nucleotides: TGTGCCAGCCGATTCAGGGGGTTCGGCGGGCGCTCCTACAATGAGCAGTTCTTC. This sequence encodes CASRFRGFGGRSYNEQFF.

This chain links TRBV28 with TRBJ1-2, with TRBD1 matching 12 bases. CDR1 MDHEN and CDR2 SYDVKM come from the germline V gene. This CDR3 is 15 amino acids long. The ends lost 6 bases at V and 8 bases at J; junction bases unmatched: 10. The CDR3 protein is CASRPPGQGAGGYTF. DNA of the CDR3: TGTGCCAGCAGGCCTCCGGGACAGGGGGCGGGGGGCTACACCTTC.

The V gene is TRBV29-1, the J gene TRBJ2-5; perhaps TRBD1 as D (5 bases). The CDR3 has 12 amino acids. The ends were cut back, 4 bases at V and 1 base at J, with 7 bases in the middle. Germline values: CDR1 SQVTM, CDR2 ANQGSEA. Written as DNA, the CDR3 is TGCAGCGTTGGGACACCCCAAGAGACCCAGTACTTC. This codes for CSVGTPQETQYF.

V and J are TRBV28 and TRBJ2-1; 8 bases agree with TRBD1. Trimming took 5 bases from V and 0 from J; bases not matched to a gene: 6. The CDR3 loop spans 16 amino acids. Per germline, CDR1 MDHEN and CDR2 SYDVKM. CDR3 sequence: CASSLLTGGSYNEQFF. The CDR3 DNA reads TGTGCCAGCAGTCTACTCACAGGGGGCTCCTACAATGAGCAGTTCTTC.

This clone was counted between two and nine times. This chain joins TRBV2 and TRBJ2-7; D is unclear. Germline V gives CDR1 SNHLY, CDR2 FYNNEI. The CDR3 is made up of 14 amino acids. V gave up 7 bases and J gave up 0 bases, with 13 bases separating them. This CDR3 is CASTERIISYEQYF. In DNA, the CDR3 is TGTGCCAGCACAGAGCGTATAATCTCCTACGAGCAGTACTTC.

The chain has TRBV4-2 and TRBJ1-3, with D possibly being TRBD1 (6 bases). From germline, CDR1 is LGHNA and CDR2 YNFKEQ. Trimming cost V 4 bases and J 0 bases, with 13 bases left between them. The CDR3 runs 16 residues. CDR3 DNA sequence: TGTGCCAGCAGCCCCGCGACAGGCACCTCTGGAAACACCATATATTTT. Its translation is CASSPATGTSGNTIYF.

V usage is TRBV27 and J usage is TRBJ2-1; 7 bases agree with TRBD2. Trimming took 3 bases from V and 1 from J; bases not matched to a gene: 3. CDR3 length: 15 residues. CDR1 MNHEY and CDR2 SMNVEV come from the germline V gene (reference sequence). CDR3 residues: CASSLAGVSYNEQFF. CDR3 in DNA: TGTGCCAGCAGTTTGGCGGGAGTTTCCTACAATGAGCAGTTCTTC.

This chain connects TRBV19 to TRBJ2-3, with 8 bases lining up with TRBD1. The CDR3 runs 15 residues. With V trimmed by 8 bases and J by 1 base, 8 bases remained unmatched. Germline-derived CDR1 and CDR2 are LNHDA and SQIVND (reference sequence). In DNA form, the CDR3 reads TGTGCCAGTTCTTATTTGGGACAGGGCACAGATACGCAGTATTTT. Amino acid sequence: CASSYLGQGTDTQYF.

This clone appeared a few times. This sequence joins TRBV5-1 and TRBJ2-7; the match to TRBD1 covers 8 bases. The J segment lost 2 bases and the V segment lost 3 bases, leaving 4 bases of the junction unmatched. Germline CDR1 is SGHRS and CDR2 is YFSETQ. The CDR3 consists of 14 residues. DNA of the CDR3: TGCGCCAGCAGCTCAAGGACAGGGACCTACGAGCAGTACTTC. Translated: CASSSRTGTYEQYF.

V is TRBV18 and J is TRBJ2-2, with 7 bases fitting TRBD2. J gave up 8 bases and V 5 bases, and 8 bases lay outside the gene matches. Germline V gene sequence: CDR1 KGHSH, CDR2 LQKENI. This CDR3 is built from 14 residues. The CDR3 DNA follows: TGTGCCAGCTCAACAACTAGCGCCGCAGGGGAGCTGTTTTTT. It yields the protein CASSTTSAAGELFF.

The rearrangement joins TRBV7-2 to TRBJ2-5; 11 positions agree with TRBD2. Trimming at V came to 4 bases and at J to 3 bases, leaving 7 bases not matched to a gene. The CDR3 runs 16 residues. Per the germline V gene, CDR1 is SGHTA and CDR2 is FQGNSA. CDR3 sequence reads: CASSSQTSGKKETQYF. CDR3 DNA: TGTGCCAGCAGCTCGCAGACTAGCGGGAAGAAAGAGACCCAGTACTTC.

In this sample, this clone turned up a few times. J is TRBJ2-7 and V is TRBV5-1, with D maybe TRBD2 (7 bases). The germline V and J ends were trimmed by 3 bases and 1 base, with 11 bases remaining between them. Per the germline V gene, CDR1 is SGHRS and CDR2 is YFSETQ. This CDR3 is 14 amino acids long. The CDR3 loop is CASSWGGGSYEQYF. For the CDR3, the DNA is TGCGCCAGCAGCTGGGGGGGCGGATCCTACGAGCAGTACTTC.

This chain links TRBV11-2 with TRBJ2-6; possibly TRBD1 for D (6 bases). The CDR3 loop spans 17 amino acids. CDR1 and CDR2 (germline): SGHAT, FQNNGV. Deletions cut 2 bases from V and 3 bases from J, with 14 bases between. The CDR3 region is CASSLRMGAYGANVLTF. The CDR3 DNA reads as TGTGCCAGCAGCTTAAGGATGGGGGCATATGGGGCCAACGTCCTGACTTTC.

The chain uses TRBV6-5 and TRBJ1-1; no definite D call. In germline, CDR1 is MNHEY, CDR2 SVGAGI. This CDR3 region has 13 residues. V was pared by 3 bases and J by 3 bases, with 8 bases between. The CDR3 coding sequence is TGTGCCAGCAGTTATTGGCAAGACACTGAAGCTTTCTTT. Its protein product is CASSYWQDTEAFF.

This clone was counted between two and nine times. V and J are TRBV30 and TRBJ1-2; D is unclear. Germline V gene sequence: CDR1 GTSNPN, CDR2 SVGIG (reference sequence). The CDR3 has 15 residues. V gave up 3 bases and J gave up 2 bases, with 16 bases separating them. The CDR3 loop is CAWRAPGQRNYGYTF. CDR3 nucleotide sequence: TGTGCCTGGAGGGCCCCTGGGCAGAGAAACTATGGCTACACCTTC.

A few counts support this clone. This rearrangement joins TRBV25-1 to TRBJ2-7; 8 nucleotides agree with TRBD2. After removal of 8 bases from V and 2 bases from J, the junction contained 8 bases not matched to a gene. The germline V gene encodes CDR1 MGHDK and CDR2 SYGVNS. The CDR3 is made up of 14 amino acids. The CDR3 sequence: CASSGGEFPYEQYF. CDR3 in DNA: TGTGCCAGCTCCGGGGGGGAATTCCCCTACGAGCAGTACTTC.

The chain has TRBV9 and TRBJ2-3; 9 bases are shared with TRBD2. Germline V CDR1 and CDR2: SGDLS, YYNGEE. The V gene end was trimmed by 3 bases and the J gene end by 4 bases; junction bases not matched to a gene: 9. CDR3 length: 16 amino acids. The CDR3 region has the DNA TGTGCCAGCAGCGCCCGCCCGGGACTAGCTTCAGATACGCAGTATTTT. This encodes CASSARPGLASDTQYF.